The sequence of this T cell receptor beta chain was determined in a study of CD8 T cells in ankylosing spondylitis. Study results and limitations: Disease-linked clones were CD8+ and relatively rare in peripheral blood. A motif in TCR beta, a set of about eight highly homologous variants, appeared characteristic of ankylosing spondylitis blood. Earlier studies detected some motif variants in reactive arthritis synovial fluid and blood.

Germline V gene data show CDR1 as SQVTM and CDR2 as ANQGSEA. The ends were cut back, 6 bases at V and 1 base at J, with 14 bases in the middle. This CDR3 contains 14 residues. Each CDR3 protein is one row after TCRdb ran MiXCR on the 5' RACE reads. Here the sample spans roughly 370,000 distinct CDR3 sequences, approximately 20% being singletons. As for this clonotype: The antigen is not known.

The sequenced sample consisted of blood, either unsorted or a sorted T cell fraction (not recorded which). The chain uses TRBV29-1 and TRBJ2-3; D possibly matches TRBD1 or TRBD2 (5 bases each). The receptor was derived from a male donor with ankylosing spondylitis. CDR3: CSVGDGARTDTQYF. In DNA form, the CDR3 reads TGCAGCGTCGGGGACGGGGCCCGCACAGATACGCAGTATTTT.